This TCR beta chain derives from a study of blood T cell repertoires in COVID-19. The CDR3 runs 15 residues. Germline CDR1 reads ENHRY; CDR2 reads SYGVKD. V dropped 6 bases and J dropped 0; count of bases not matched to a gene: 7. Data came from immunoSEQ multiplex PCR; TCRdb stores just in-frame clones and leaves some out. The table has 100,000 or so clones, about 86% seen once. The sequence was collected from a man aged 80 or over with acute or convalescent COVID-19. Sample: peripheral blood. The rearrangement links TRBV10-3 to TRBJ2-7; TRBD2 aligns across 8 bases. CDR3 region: CAISPISGISYEQYF. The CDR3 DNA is TGTGCCATCAGCCCGATTAGCGGGATCTCCTACGAGCAGTACTTC.